This is a list of T cell receptor beta chains from one sample in a study of identical twins. TCRdb used MiXCR to reprocess the 5' RACE reads, holding one entry per CDR3 protein. Among about 470,000 distinct CDR3 sequences listed, approximately 24% were seen once. These data also featured in a second study, about T cells expressing NK-cell markers.

Sequenced: CD4+ T cells sorted from blood. These receptors came from a woman under 30 in good health. Both conserved end residues are part of each CDR3. D genes are given only for firm matches. Size values are once, few and many counts, or a class for expanded clones, and some rows have none.

abundance: few
d_gene: .
j_gene: TRBJ1-1
v_gene: TRBV29-1
CDR3nt: TGCAGCGTTGAAGGGTTAAGGAACGGGGAAGCTTTCTTT
CDR3aa: CSVEGLRNGEAFF

abundance: .
d_gene: TRBD1
j_gene: TRBJ1-2
v_gene: TRBV5-1
CDR3nt: TGCGCCAGCAGCCTGGAGGGGGGACAGAACTATGGCTACACCTTC
CDR3aa: CASSLEGGQNYGYTF

abundance: few
d_gene: .
j_gene: TRBJ2-7
v_gene: TRBV7-9
CDR3nt: TGTGCCAGCAGCTTAGAAGGATTCTCCTACGAGCAGTACTTC
CDR3aa: CASSLEGFSYEQYF

abundance: .
d_gene: .
j_gene: TRBJ2-7
v_gene: TRBV6-1
CDR3nt: TGTGCCAGCAGGACCGAGACAGGTCCCACCTACGAGCAGTACTTC
CDR3aa: CASRTETGPTYEQYF

abundance: .
d_gene: .
j_gene: TRBJ2-1
v_gene: TRBV7-2
CDR3nt: TGTGCCAGCAGCCCTCATAGGCAGGGGGGCAATGAGCAGTTCTTC
CDR3aa: CASSPHRQGGNEQFF

abundance: .
d_gene: TRBD1
j_gene: TRBJ2-7
v_gene: TRBV7-2
CDR3nt: TGTGCCAGCAGCTTAGGACAGGGACGCAGCTCCTACGAGCAGTACTTC
CDR3aa: CASSLGQGRSSYEQYF

abundance: .
d_gene: TRBD1
j_gene: TRBJ2-7
v_gene: TRBV5-1
CDR3nt: TGCGCCAGCAGCCTCGAATCCGGGACAGGGCACTACGAGCAGTACTTC
CDR3aa: CASSLESGTGHYEQYF

abundance: once
d_gene: .
j_gene: TRBJ2-5
v_gene: TRBV29-1
CDR3nt: TGCAGCGTTGCTGGTGAGACCCAGTACTTC
CDR3aa: CSVAGETQYF

abundance: .
d_gene: .
j_gene: TRBJ2-1
v_gene: TRBV5-4
CDR3nt: TGTGCCAGCAGCTCTGTTAGGGGCTCCTACAATGAGCAGTTCTTC
CDR3aa: CASSSVRGSYNEQFF

abundance: many
d_gene: .
j_gene: TRBJ1-1
v_gene: TRBV6-5
CDR3nt: TGTGCCAGCAGTTACACCTTATACAAGAACACTGAAGCTTTCTTT
CDR3aa: CASSYTLYKNTEAFF

abundance: .
d_gene: .
j_gene: TRBJ1-5
v_gene: TRBV18
CDR3nt: TGTGCCAGCTCACCAAGGGTCAGGGAGCCCCAGCATTTT
CDR3aa: CASSPRVREPQHF

abundance: few
d_gene: .
j_gene: TRBJ2-1
v_gene: TRBV20-1
CDR3nt: TGCAGTGCTAGCAATGAGCAGTTCTTC
CDR3aa: CSASNEQFF

abundance: few
d_gene: .
j_gene: TRBJ2-7
v_gene: TRBV20-1
CDR3nt: TGCAGTGCTATCGGGTCGGCGGATACATACGAGCAGTACTTC
CDR3aa: CSAIGSADTYEQYF

abundance: .
d_gene: TRBD2
j_gene: TRBJ2-1
v_gene: TRBV6-2/TRBV6-3
CDR3nt: TGTGCCAGCAGTTACGCTAGCGGGGGTGTAAATGAGCAGTTCTTC
CDR3aa: CASSYASGGVNEQFF

abundance: few
d_gene: .
j_gene: TRBJ1-1
v_gene: TRBV10-3
CDR3nt: TGTGCCATCAGTGAGTCGGGTCGGAACACTGAAGCTTTCTTT
CDR3aa: CAISESGRNTEAFF

abundance: few
d_gene: .
j_gene: TRBJ1-2
v_gene: TRBV7-2
CDR3nt: TGTGCCAGCAGCCCCCGATGGGGAGAGGGCTACACCTTC
CDR3aa: CASSPRWGEGYTF

abundance: .
d_gene: TRBD1
j_gene: TRBJ2-7
v_gene: TRBV6-2/TRBV6-3
CDR3nt: TGTGCCAGCAGTGCTCACAGGGGATCGGAAGAGCAGTACTTC
CDR3aa: CASSAHRGSEEQYF

abundance: .
d_gene: .
j_gene: TRBJ1-2
v_gene: TRBV27
CDR3nt: TGTGCCAGCAGTTTGGGGGTACAAGGGCGGAGAGGCTACACCTTC
CDR3aa: CASSLGVQGRRGYTF

abundance: few
d_gene: .
j_gene: TRBJ2-3
v_gene: TRBV12-3/TRBV12-4
CDR3nt: TGTGCCAGCAGTTTGGTGGGAACGTCTGATACGCAGTATTTT
CDR3aa: CASSLVGTSDTQYF

abundance: .
d_gene: .
j_gene: TRBJ2-7
v_gene: TRBV7-9
CDR3nt: TGTGCCAGCAGCTGGTCCGTTTCCTACGAGCAGTACTTC
CDR3aa: CASSWSVSYEQYF

abundance: few
d_gene: .
j_gene: TRBJ2-6
v_gene: TRBV12-3/TRBV12-4
CDR3nt: TGTGCCAGCAGTTTAGCGCCTGGGTCCGGGGCCAACGTCCTGACTTTC
CDR3aa: CASSLAPGSGANVLTF

abundance: .
d_gene: .
j_gene: TRBJ2-3
v_gene: TRBV9
CDR3nt: TGTGCCAGCAGCGTAGCCGTGGGCCAGACAGATACGCAGTATTTT
CDR3aa: CASSVAVGQTDTQYF

abundance: few
d_gene: .
j_gene: TRBJ1-5
v_gene: TRBV12-3/TRBV12-4
CDR3nt: TGTGCCAGCAGTTTAGATATTTATCAGCCCCAGCATTTT
CDR3aa: CASSLDIYQPQHF

abundance: .
d_gene: .
j_gene: TRBJ1-4
v_gene: TRBV20-1
CDR3nt: TGCAGTGCTGGCCTCGGGGGACTTAGTAGACTGTTTTTT
CDR3aa: CSAGLGGLSRLFF

abundance: .
d_gene: TRBD2
j_gene: TRBJ2-3
v_gene: TRBV12-3/TRBV12-4
CDR3nt: TGTGCCAGCACATGGGGGGGGGATACGCAGTATTTT
CDR3aa: CASTWGGDTQYF

abundance: .
d_gene: TRBD2
j_gene: TRBJ2-1
v_gene: TRBV6-2/TRBV6-3
CDR3nt: TGTGCCAGCAGCACCCGGACTAGCGGGGGGAGTTACAATGAGCAGTTCTTC
CDR3aa: CASSTRTSGGSYNEQFF

abundance: few
d_gene: .
j_gene: TRBJ2-7
v_gene: TRBV27
CDR3nt: TGTGCCAGCGCCCTGAAGTTATCCTACGAGCAGTACTTC
CDR3aa: CASALKLSYEQYF

abundance: .
d_gene: .
j_gene: TRBJ2-1
v_gene: TRBV10-3
CDR3nt: TGTGCCATCAAGGAAACCGCAGCTGACAATGAGCAGTTCTTC
CDR3aa: CAIKETAADNEQFF

abundance: few
d_gene: .
j_gene: TRBJ1-1
v_gene: TRBV12-3/TRBV12-4
CDR3nt: TGTGCCAGCAGTTTGTCCGAGGAAACTGAAGCTTTCTTT
CDR3aa: CASSLSEETEAFF

abundance: .
d_gene: .
j_gene: TRBJ2-2
v_gene: TRBV20-1
CDR3nt: TGCAGTGCCAGGACAGCGGAACACCGGGGATCGCTGTTTTTT
CDR3aa: CSARTAEHRGSLFF

abundance: many
d_gene: TRBD1
j_gene: TRBJ2-5
v_gene: TRBV6-1
CDR3nt: TGTGCCAGCACCTTCTTACAGGGGTACCAAGAGACCCAGTACTTC
CDR3aa: CASTFLQGYQETQYF

abundance: many
d_gene: TRBD1
j_gene: TRBJ2-7
v_gene: TRBV12-3/TRBV12-4
CDR3nt: TGTGCCAGCAGGGGACAGTCCTACGAGCAGTACTTC
CDR3aa: CASRGQSYEQYF

abundance: few
d_gene: TRBD1
j_gene: TRBJ1-2
v_gene: TRBV7-2
CDR3nt: TGTGCCAGCACCAGAGACAGGGGCTATGGCTACACCTTC
CDR3aa: CASTRDRGYGYTF

abundance: .
d_gene: TRBD1
j_gene: TRBJ2-7
v_gene: TRBV3-1
CDR3nt: TGTGCCAGCAGCCTACAGGGGAAAGGCGGTGAGCAGTACTTC
CDR3aa: CASSLQGKGGEQYF

abundance: .
d_gene: .
j_gene: TRBJ2-3
v_gene: TRBV10-3
CDR3nt: TGTGCCATCAGTGATGGGCCGCGGGGCGCAGATACGCAGTATTTT
CDR3aa: CAISDGPRGADTQYF

abundance: .
d_gene: .
j_gene: TRBJ2-1
v_gene: TRBV29-1
CDR3nt: TGCAGCGTTGAAAGCCTAGTGGTTTTGAATGAGCAGTTCTTC
CDR3aa: CSVESLVVLNEQFF

abundance: few
d_gene: .
j_gene: TRBJ1-1
v_gene: TRBV20-1
CDR3nt: TGCAGTGCTCCACCCGGCGGGACAAGCATGAACACTGAAGCTTTCTTT
CDR3aa: CSAPPGGTSMNTEAFF

abundance: .
d_gene: TRBD2
j_gene: TRBJ2-3
v_gene: TRBV20-1
CDR3nt: TGCAGTGCTACTTCTAGCGGGGGGGCCGGTGGCCCAGATACGCAGTATTTT
CDR3aa: CSATSSGGAGGPDTQYF

abundance: few
d_gene: TRBD2
j_gene: TRBJ2-1
v_gene: TRBV6-1
CDR3nt: TGTGCCAGCAGTGGGAGGCCGGGAGGCAACAATGAGCAGTTCTTC
CDR3aa: CASSGRPGGNNEQFF

abundance: .
d_gene: TRBD1
j_gene: TRBJ2-1
v_gene: TRBV5-6
CDR3nt: TGTGCCAGCACCCCCGACAGGGATCTTAGGAATGAGCAGTTCTTC
CDR3aa: CASTPDRDLRNEQFF

abundance: many
d_gene: .
j_gene: TRBJ1-5
v_gene: TRBV12-3/TRBV12-4
CDR3nt: TGTGCCAGCAGTTTTGGCCAGCCCCAGCATTTT
CDR3aa: CASSFGQPQHF

abundance: few
d_gene: TRBD1
j_gene: TRBJ1-1
v_gene: TRBV20-1
CDR3nt: TGCAGTGCAAAGCTACAGGGGGCCTTGAACACTGAAGCTTTCTTT
CDR3aa: CSAKLQGALNTEAFF

abundance: few
d_gene: TRBD2
j_gene: TRBJ2-3
v_gene: TRBV2
CDR3nt: TGTGCCAGCAGTGACCCTAGCGGGACTCAGAAAACAGATACGCAGTATTTT
CDR3aa: CASSDPSGTQKTDTQYF

abundance: .
d_gene: .
j_gene: TRBJ2-5
v_gene: TRBV20-1
CDR3nt: TGCAGTGCTAGTTCCGGAGGAGGAAAGACCCAGTACTTC
CDR3aa: CSASSGGGKTQYF

abundance: .
d_gene: .
j_gene: TRBJ2-7
v_gene: TRBV5-5
CDR3nt: TGTGCCAGCAGCTTTTCGCGCGACTCCTCCTACGAGCAGTACTTC
CDR3aa: CASSFSRDSSYEQYF

abundance: few
d_gene: .
j_gene: TRBJ2-3
v_gene: TRBV5-1
CDR3nt: TGCGCCAGCAGCTTCGCCGGGATTACAGATACGCAGTATTTT
CDR3aa: CASSFAGITDTQYF

abundance: few
d_gene: .
j_gene: TRBJ1-1
v_gene: TRBV19
CDR3nt: TGTGCCAGTAGTATCATGGGTGAAGCTTTCTTT
CDR3aa: CASSIMGEAFF

abundance: .
d_gene: .
j_gene: TRBJ2-3
v_gene: TRBV10-3
CDR3nt: TGTGCCATCAGTGAAGCGGTCACAGATACGCAGTATTTT
CDR3aa: CAISEAVTDTQYF

abundance: .
d_gene: TRBD1
j_gene: TRBJ2-7
v_gene: TRBV25-1
CDR3nt: TGTGCCAGCAGTGAAGCCGGGACAGTTTCTGAGCAGTACTTC
CDR3aa: CASSEAGTVSEQYF

abundance: .
d_gene: TRBD2
j_gene: TRBJ2-5
v_gene: TRBV27
CDR3nt: TGTGCCAGCACCCCCCGACCGACTAGCGGGAGTAAAGAGACCCAGTACTTC
CDR3aa: CASTPRPTSGSKETQYF

abundance: few
d_gene: .
j_gene: TRBJ2-7
v_gene: TRBV3-1
CDR3nt: TGTGCCAGCAGCCAGGGGAAGGTGGCTGAGCAGTACTTC
CDR3aa: CASSQGKVAEQYF

abundance: .
d_gene: .
j_gene: TRBJ2-7
v_gene: TRBV9
CDR3nt: TGTGCCAGCAGCCCCCCGGGGGGACAGGCGTTAAATGAGCAGTACTTC
CDR3aa: CASSPPGGQALNEQYF

abundance: few
d_gene: .
j_gene: TRBJ2-7
v_gene: TRBV5-1
CDR3nt: TGCGCCAGCAGCAAGATAGGGGACCCTGGCGAGCAGTACTTC
CDR3aa: CASSKIGDPGEQYF

abundance: .
d_gene: .
j_gene: TRBJ2-1
v_gene: TRBV9
CDR3nt: TGTGCCAGCAGCGTAGGGCAGTACAATGAGCAGTTCTTC
CDR3aa: CASSVGQYNEQFF

abundance: few
d_gene: TRBD1
j_gene: TRBJ2-1
v_gene: TRBV10-3
CDR3nt: TGTGCCATAGGACAGGCTACTGATGAGCAGTTCTTC
CDR3aa: CAIGQATDEQFF

abundance: few
d_gene: .
j_gene: TRBJ1-3
v_gene: TRBV15
CDR3nt: TGTGCCACCAGCAGAGGTGGAAACACCATATATTTT
CDR3aa: CATSRGGNTIYF

abundance: few
d_gene: .
j_gene: TRBJ2-3
v_gene: TRBV11-2
CDR3nt: TGTGCCAGCAGCCCGCGACAGGCCTTGGGGGATACGCAGTATTTT
CDR3aa: CASSPRQALGDTQYF

abundance: .
d_gene: .
j_gene: TRBJ1-2
v_gene: TRBV12-3/TRBV12-4
CDR3nt: TGTGCCAGCAGTAACGACAGGCTCCGCGGCTACACCTTC
CDR3aa: CASSNDRLRGYTF

abundance: few
d_gene: TRBD1
j_gene: TRBJ2-7
v_gene: TRBV7-9
CDR3nt: TGTGCCAGCAGCTTGGGGGACAGGCCTGAGTACTTC
CDR3aa: CASSLGDRPEYF

abundance: .
d_gene: TRBD2
j_gene: TRBJ2-3
v_gene: TRBV12-3/TRBV12-4
CDR3nt: TGTGCCAGCAGTTGGGGGGGACTTCTCACAGATACGCAGTATTTT
CDR3aa: CASSWGGLLTDTQYF